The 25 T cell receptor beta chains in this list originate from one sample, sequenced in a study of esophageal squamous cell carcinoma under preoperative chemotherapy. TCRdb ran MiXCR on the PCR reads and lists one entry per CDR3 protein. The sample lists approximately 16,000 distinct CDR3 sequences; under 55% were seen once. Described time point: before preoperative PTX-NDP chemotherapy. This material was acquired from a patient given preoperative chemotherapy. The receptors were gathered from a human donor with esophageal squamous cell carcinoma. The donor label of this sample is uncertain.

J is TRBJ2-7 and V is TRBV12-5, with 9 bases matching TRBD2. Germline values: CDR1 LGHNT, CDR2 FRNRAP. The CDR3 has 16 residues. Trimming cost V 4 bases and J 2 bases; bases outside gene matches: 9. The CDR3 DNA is TGTGCTAGTGGTTCGGTCAGGACTAGCGTCCCCTACGAGCAGTACTTC. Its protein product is CASGSVRTSVPYEQYF.

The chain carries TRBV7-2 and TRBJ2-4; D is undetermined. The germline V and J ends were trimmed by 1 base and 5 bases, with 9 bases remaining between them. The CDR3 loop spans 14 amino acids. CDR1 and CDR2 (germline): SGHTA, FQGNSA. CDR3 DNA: TGTGCCAGCAGCTTAGGAGTTGTTGAAAACATTCAGTACTTC. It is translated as CASSLGVVENIQYF.

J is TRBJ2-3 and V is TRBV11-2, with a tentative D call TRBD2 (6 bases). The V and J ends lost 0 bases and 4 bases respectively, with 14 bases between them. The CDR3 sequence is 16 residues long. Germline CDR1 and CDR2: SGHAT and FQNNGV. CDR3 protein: CASSLDGGFEADTQYF. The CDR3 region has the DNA TGTGCCAGCAGCTTAGATGGAGGGTTTGAGGCAGATACGCAGTATTTT.

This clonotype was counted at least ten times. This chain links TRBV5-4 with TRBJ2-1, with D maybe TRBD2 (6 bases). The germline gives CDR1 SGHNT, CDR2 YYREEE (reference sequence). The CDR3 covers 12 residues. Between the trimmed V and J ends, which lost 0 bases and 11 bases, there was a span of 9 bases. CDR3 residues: CASSLAGGQQFF. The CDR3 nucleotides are TGTGCCAGCAGCTTGGCCGGGGGTCAGCAGTTCTTC.

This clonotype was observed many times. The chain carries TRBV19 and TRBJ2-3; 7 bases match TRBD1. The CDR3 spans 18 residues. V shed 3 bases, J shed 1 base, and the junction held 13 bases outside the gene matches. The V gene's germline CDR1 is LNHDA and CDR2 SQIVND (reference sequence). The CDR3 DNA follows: TGTGCCAGTAGTATGTCTCCTGGGGCAGGGGGACGCACAGATACGCAGTATTTT. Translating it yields CASSMSPGAGGRTDTQYF.

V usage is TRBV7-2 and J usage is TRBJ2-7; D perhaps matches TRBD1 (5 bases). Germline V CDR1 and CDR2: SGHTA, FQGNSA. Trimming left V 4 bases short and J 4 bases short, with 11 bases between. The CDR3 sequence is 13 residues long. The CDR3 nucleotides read TGTGCCAGCAGCTCCCATCGACAGTACGAGCAGTACTTC. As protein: CASSSHRQYEQYF.

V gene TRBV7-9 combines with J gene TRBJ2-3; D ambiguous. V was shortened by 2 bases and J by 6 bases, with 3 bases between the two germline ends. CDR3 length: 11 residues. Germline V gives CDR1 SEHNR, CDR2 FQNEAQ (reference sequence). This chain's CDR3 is CASSLSDTQYF. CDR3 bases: TGTGCCAGCAGCTTATCGGATACGCAGTATTTT. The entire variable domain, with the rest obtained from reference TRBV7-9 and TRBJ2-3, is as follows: DTGVSQNPRHKITKRGQNVTFRCDPISEHNRLYWYRQTLGQGPEFLTYFQNEAQLEKSRLLSDRFSAERPKGSFSTLEIQRTEQGDSAMYLCASSLSDTQYFGPGTRLTVL.

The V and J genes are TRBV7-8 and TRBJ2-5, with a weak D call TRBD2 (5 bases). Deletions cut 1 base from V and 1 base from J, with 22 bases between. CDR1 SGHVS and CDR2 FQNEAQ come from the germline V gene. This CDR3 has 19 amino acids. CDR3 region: CASSLVPAGTGHSQETQYF. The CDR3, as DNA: TGTGCCAGCAGCTTAGTTCCGGCGGGTACTGGCCACTCCCAAGAGACCCAGTACTTC.

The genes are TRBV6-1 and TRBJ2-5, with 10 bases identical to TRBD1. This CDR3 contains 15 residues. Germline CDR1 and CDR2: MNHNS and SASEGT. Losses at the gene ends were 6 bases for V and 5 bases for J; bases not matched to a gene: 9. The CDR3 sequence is CASRPPGQGLETQYF. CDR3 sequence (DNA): TGTGCCAGCAGGCCCCCGGGACAGGGGCTGGAGACCCAGTACTTC.

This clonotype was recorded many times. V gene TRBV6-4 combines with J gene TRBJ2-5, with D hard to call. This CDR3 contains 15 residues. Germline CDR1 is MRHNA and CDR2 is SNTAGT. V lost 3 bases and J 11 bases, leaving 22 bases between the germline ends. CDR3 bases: TGTGCCAGCAGTGAGGATGGTGGGTCCTACAATGAGCAGTACTTC. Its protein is CASSEDGGSYNEQYF.

The DNA for the CDR3 is TGTGCCAGCAGTTTCAGGGCACAAGAGACCCAGTACTTC. Its translation is CASSFRAQETQYF. The genes are TRBV27 and TRBJ2-1, with D possibly matching TRBD1 (5 bases). With the DNA end fitting TRBJ2-5 better, the J assignment may be wrong. Germline-derived CDR1 and CDR2 are MNHEY and SMNVEV (reference sequence). The CDR3 contains 13 residues.

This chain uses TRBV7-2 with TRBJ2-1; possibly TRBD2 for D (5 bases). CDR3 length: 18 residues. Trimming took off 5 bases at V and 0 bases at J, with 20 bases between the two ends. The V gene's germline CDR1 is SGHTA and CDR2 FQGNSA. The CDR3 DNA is TGTGCCAGCAGCCTTCTCAAGCGGATCGTCCTCTCCTACAATGAGCAGTTCTTC. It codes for CASSLLKRIVLSYNEQFF.

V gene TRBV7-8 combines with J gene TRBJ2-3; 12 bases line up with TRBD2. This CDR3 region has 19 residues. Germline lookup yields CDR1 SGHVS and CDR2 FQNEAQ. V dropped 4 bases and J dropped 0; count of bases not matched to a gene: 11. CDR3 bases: TGTGCCAGCAGCTACCCGACTAGCGGGAGTATAGCTAGCACAGATACGCAGTATTTT. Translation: CASSYPTSGSIASTDTQYF. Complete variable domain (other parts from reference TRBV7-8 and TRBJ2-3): GAGVSQSPRYKVAKRGQDVALRCDPISGHVSLFWYQQALGQGPEFLTYFQNEAQLDKSGLPSDRFFAERPEGSVSTLKIQRTQQEDSAVYLCASSYPTSGSIASTDTQYFGPGTRLTVL.

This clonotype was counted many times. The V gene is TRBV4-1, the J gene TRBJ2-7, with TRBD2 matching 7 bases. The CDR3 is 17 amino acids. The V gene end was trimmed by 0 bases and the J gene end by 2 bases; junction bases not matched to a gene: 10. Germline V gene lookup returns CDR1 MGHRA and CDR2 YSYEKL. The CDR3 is CASSQDLERGEAYEQYF. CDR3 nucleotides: TGCGCCAGCAGCCAAGATTTGGAGCGGGGAGAGGCCTACGAGCAGTACTTC.

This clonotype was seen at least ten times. CDR3 region: CASNPPRKHTEAFF. Written as DNA, the CDR3 is TGTGCCAGCAATCCGCCTCGGAAGCACACTGAAGCTTTCTTT. This chain connects TRBV7-2 to TRBJ1-1; D is unclear. The CDR3 runs to 14 residues. CDR1 is SGHTA and CDR2 is FQGNSA in the germline V gene. V dropped 7 bases and J dropped 3 bases, with 15 bases sitting between them. Looking up the rest from reference TRBV7-2 and TRBJ1-1 gives the full variable domain: GAGVSQSPSNKVTEKGKDVELRCDPISGHTALYWYRQSLGQGLEFLIYFQGNSAPDKSGLPSDRFSAERTGGSVSTLTIQRTQQEDSAVYLCASNPPRKHTEAFFGQGTRLTVV.

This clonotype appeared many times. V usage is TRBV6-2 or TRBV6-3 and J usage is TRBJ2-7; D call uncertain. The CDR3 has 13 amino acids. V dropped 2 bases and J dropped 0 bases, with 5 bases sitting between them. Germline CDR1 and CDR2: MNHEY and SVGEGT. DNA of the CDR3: TGTGCCAGCAGTTACCTGGCCTCCTACGAGCAGTACTTC. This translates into CASSYLASYEQYF.

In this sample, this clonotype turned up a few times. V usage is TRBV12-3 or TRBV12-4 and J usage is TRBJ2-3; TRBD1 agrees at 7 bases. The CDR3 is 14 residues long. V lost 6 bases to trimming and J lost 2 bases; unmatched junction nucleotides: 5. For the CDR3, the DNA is TGTGCCAGCAGGGTACAGGGGCACACAGATACGCAGTATTTT. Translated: CASRVQGHTDTQYF.

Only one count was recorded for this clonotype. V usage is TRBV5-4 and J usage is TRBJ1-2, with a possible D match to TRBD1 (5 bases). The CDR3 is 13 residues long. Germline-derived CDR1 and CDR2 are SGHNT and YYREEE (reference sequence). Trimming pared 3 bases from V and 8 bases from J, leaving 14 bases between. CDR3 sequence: CASSWGTAGGYTF. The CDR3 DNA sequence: TGTGCCAGCAGCTGGGGGACGGCAGGAGGCTACACCTTC.

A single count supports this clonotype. The CDR3 region has the DNA TGTGCCAGCAGTTTAGAAAGGGGGCGCGCAGATACGCAGTATTTT. Translated: CASSLERGRADTQYF. The J gene is TRBJ2-3, the V gene TRBV12-3 or TRBV12-4; 7 nucleotides match TRBD1. The CDR3 runs to 15 residues. The V and J ends lost 1 base and 4 bases, in that order; junction bases with no gene match: 5.

Here the CDR3 reads CASSWAVEGGGDTLFF. The CDR3 coding sequence is TGTGCCAGCAGCTGGGCGGTAGAGGGAGGCGGCGATACGCTGTTTTTT. V is TRBV7-7 and J is TRBJ2-2, with a possible D match to TRBD2 (6 bases). Germline V gene lookup returns CDR1 SSHAT and CDR2 FNYEAQ (reference sequence). The length of the CDR3 is 16 residues. Trimming took 4 bases from V and 13 from J, leaving 25 bases between them.

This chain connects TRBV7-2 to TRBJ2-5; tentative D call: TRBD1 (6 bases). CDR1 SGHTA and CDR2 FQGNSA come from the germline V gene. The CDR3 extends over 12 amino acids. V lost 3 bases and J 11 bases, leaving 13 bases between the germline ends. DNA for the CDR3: TGTGCCAGCAGCTTGTTCAGGACAGAGCAGTACTTC. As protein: CASSLFRTEQYF.

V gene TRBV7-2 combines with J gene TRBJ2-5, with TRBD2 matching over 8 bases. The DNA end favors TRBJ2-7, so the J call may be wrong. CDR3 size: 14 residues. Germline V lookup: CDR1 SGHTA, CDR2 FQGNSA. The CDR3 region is CASSIGLAVYEQYF. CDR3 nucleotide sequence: TGTGCCAGCAGCATAGGACTAGCAGTGTACGAGCAGTACTTC.

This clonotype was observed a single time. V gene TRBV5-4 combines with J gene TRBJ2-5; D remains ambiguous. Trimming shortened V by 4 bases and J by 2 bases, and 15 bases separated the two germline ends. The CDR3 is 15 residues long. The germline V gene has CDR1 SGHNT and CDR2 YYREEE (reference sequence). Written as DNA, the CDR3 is TGTGCCAGCAGCGGAAACCGGAACGATCAAGAGACCCAGTACTTC. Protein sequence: CASSGNRNDQETQYF.

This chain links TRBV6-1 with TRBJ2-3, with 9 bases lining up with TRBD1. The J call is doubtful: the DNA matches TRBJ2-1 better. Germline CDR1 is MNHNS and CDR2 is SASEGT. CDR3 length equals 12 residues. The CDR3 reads CASWDRVNEQFF. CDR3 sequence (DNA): TGTGCCAGTTGGGACAGGGTAAATGAGCAGTTCTTC.

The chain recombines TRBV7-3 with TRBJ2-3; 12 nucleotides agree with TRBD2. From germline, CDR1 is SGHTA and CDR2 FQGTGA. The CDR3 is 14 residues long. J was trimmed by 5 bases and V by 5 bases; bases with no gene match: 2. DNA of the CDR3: TGTGCCAGCAGCAGGGGACTAGCGGGAGATACGCAGTATTTT. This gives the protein CASSRGLAGDTQYF.